A selection of T cell receptor beta chains follows, all from one sample in a study of cytomegalovirus exposure and HLA in healthy donors. Clones were sequenced by immunoSEQ multiplex PCR, and TCRdb holds only the in-frame ones, with some missing. The sample has over 80,000 clones; 65% to 85% are singletons. Sequencing was carried out using PBMCs. Receptors were obtained from a middle-aged man in good health and CMV-seropositive. Both conserved end residues are part of each CDR3. The order of the fields is D gene, J gene, V gene, clone size, CDR3 protein, CDR3 DNA. A D gene is named only where the DNA matches it firmly. Clone size, where shown, is once, few, many, or a class for clones that have expanded.

TRBD1 TRBJ1-5 TRBV4-1 few CASSQDEWTGHYSNQPQHF TGCGCCAGCAGCCAAGATGAGTGGACAGGACATTATAGCAATCAGCCCCAGCATTTT
NA TRBJ1-2 TRBV6-5 once CASYLDRRYGYTF TGTGCCAGCTATCTTGACAGGCGATATGGCTACACCTTC
TRBD2 TRBJ2-7 TRBV5-1 NA CASSFLAGGDEQYF TGCGCCAGCAGCTTCCTAGCGGGAGGCGACGAGCAGTACTTC
NA TRBJ1-2 TRBV7-2 NA CASSTNLGPYGYTF TGTGCCAGCAGCACCAACTTGGGCCCCTATGGCTACACCTTC
TRBD1 TRBJ2-1 TRBV5-1 NA CASSLEGMTGRNEQFF TGCGCCAGCAGCTTGGAGGGGATGACAGGGCGGAATGAGCAGTTCTTC
NA TRBJ1-5 TRBV19 NA CASSIGQLGGQPQHF TGTGCCAGTAGTATAGGGCAGCTGGGAGGTCAGCCCCAGCATTTT
NA TRBJ2-5 TRBV5-4 NA CASTLPEYQETQYF TGTGCCAGCACCCTACCCGAGTACCAAGAGACCCAGTACTTC
TRBD1 TRBJ2-2 TRBV28 NA CASSPGGNTGELFF TGTGCCAGCAGCCCAGGGGGTAACACCGGGGAGCTGTTTTTT
TRBD1 TRBJ1-1 TRBV28 few CASSLFDRVEAFF TGTGCCAGCAGTTTATTCGACAGGGTTGAAGCTTTCTTT
TRBD1 TRBJ2-1 TRBV6-6 NA CASSFWTGGDEQFF TGTGCCAGCAGTTTCTGGACAGGGGGCGATGAGCAGTTCTTC
NA TRBJ1-2 TRBV5-1 NA CASREALSGYGYTF TGCGCCAGCAGGGAGGCGTTGTCGGGCTATGGCTACACCTTC
TRBD2 TRBJ2-3 TRBV7-9 NA CASSYPGGDYPSTDTQYF TGTGCCAGCAGCTACCCGGGCGGGGACTACCCTAGCACAGATACGCAGTATTTT
NA TRBJ1-1 TRBV7-9 once CATNQGSYTEAFF TGTGCCACCAATCAGGGGTCATACACTGAAGCTTTCTTT
TRBD2 TRBJ2-5 TRBV7-9 few CASRYTSGQETQYF TGTGCCAGCAGATATACTAGCGGCCAAGAGACCCAGTACTTC
NA TRBJ2-5 TRBV6-5 NA CASSYRRGETETQYF TGTGCCAGCAGTTACCGCAGGGGCGAGACGGAGACCCAGTACTTC
TRBD2 TRBJ2-3 TRBV5-1 NA CASSLLAGADTQYF TGCGCCAGCAGCTTGCTAGCGGGAGCAGATACGCAGTATTTT
TRBD1 TRBJ2-7 TRBV7-6 NA CASSWTGSSYEQYF TGTGCCAGCAGCTGGACAGGGTCCTCTTACGAGCAGTACTTC
TRBD1 TRBJ2-7 TRBV7-8 NA CASSFRQGPYEQYF TGTGCCAGCAGCTTCCGACAGGGACCCTACGAGCAGTACTTC
NA TRBJ1-1 TRBV25-1 NA CASRDSLNTEAFF TGTGCCAGCAGGGACAGCTTGAACACTGAAGCTTTCTTT
TRBD1 TRBJ2-7 TRBV28 NA CASSPLGQGSIYEQYF TGTGCCAGCAGTCCGCTGGGACAGGGATCTATCTACGAGCAGTACTTC
NA TRBJ2-5 TRBV5-5 NA CASSLANQETQYF TGTGCCAGCAGCTTGGCTAACCAAGAGACCCAGTACTTC
NA TRBJ1-5 TRBV28 few CASSDSRDSNQPQHF TGTGCCAGCAGTGACAGCAGGGATAGCAATCAGCCCCAGCATTTT
TRBD1 TRBJ2-7 TRBV10-3 NA CAISAPGTGSYEQYF TGTGCCATCAGTGCGCCCGGGACAGGGTCCTACGAGCAGTACTTC
TRBD1 TRBJ2-7 TRBV10-2 NA CASKGTETYEQYF TGCGCCAGCAAAGGGACAGAGACCTACGAGCAGTACTTC
TRBD1 TRBJ1-5 TRBV6-5 NA CASSYRRGQNQPQHF TGTGCCAGCAGTTACCGCAGGGGGCAGAATCAGCCCCAGCATTTT
NA TRBJ1-1 TRBV5-1 once CASSPLGGTEAFF TGCGCCAGCAGCCCCTTGGGAGGAACTGAAGCTTTCTTT
TRBD2 TRBJ2-5 TRBV2 NA CASSEALSGGASETQYF TGTGCCAGCAGTGAAGCGCTCAGCGGGGGGGCCTCGGAGACCCAGTACTTC
NA TRBJ2-7 TRBV15 NA CATSRDLLYRSSSYEQYF TGTGCCACCAGCAGAGATCTTTTGTACAGGTCGAGCTCCTACGAGCAGTACTTC
TRBD2 TRBJ2-3 TRBV19 NA CASSAGTSGGADTRYF TGTGCCAGTAGCGCCGGGACTAGCGGAGGCGCAGATACGCGGTATTTT
NA TRBJ2-3 TRBV30 NA CAWQTGTSSTDTQYF TGTGCCTGGCAGACCGGGACATCCAGCACAGATACGCAGTATTTT
TRBD1 TRBJ1-1 TRBV9 NA CASTGQGAGGEAFF TGTGCCAGCACGGGACAGGGGGCGGGCGGTGAAGCTTTCTTT
NA TRBJ1-3 TRBV6-6 NA CATRPGSSGNTIYF TGTGCCACCCGCCCCGGTAGCTCTGGAAACACCATATATTTT
TRBD2 TRBJ2-3 TRBV2 NA CASKGHRFGGFTDTQYF TGTGCCAGCAAAGGCCATAGGTTCGGGGGGTTCACAGATACGCAGTATTTT
NA TRBJ2-7 TRBV30 NA CAWSDEYEQYF TGTGCCTGGAGTGATGAGTACGAGCAGTACTTC
TRBD2 TRBJ2-7 TRBV4-1 NA CASSLSSGRSAYEQYF TGCGCCAGCAGCCTATCTAGCGGGAGGTCCGCCTACGAGCAGTACTTC
NA TRBJ2-7 TRBV6-1 NA CASRGRGGSSYEQYF TGTGCCAGCAGGGGGAGGGGGGGTTCCTCCTACGAGCAGTACTTC
NA TRBJ1-2 TRBV5-1 NA CASSPSVNYGYTF TGCGCCAGCAGCCCCAGCGTTAACTATGGCTACACCTTC
NA TRBJ1-2 TRBV20-1 NA CSAITGRGYTF TGCAGTGCTATCACAGGCCGGGGCTACACCTTC
TRBD1 TRBJ1-1 TRBV29-1 NA CSATGQGNTEAFF TGCAGCGCTACGGGACAGGGGAACACTGAAGCTTTCTTT
TRBD1 TRBJ1-2 TRBV28 once CASSRGTGGYTF TGTGCCAGCAGTCGCGGGACAGGTGGCTACACCTTC